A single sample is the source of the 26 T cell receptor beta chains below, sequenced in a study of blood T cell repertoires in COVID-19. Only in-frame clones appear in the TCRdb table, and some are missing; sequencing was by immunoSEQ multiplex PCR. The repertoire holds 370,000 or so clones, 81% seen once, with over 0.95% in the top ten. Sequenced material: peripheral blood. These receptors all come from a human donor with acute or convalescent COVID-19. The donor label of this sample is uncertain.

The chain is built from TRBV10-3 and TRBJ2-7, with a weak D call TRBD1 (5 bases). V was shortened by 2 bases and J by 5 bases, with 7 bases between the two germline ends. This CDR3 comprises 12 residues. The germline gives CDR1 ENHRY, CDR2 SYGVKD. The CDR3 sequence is CAISEVGDEQYF. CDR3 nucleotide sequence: TGTGCCATCAGTGAGGTAGGGGACGAGCAGTACTTC.

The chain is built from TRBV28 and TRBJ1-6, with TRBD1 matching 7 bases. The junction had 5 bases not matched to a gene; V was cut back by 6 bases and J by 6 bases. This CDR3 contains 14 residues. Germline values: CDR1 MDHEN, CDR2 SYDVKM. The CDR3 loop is CASSLGQTNSPLHF. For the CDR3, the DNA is TGTGCCAGCAGCCTGGGACAGACTAATTCACCCCTCCACTTT.

CDR3 in amino acids: CASSSRVALNEKLFF. For the CDR3, the DNA is TGTGCCAGCAGCTCCCGGGTAGCACTTAATGAAAAACTGTTTTTT. The chain recombines TRBV7-9 with TRBJ1-4; D not certain. The V gene lost 4 bases and the J gene lost 4 bases, with 13 bases spanning the gap. The germline gives CDR1 SEHNR, CDR2 FQNEAQ (reference sequence). The CDR3 is 15 residues long.

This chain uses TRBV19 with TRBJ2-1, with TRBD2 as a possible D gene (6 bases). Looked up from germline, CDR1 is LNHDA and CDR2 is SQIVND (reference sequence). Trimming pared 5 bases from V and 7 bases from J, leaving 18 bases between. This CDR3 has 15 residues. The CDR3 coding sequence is TGTGCCAGTAGTTCCCCGGGGGATAAAAAGAATGAGCAGTTCTTC. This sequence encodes CASSSPGDKKNEQFF.

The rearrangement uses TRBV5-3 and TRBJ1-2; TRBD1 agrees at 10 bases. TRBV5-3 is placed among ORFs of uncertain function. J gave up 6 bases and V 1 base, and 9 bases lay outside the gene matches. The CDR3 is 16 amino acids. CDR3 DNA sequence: TGTGCCAGAAGCTTGAGGGAAGCGGGGACAGGGGATGGCTACACCTTC. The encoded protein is CARSLREAGTGDGYTF.

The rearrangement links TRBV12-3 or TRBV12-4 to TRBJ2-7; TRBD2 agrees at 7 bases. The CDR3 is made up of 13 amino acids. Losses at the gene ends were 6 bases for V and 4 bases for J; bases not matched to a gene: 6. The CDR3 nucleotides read TGTGCCAGCAGCCCTGGACTAGTATACGAGCAGTACTTC. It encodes CASSPGLVYEQYF.

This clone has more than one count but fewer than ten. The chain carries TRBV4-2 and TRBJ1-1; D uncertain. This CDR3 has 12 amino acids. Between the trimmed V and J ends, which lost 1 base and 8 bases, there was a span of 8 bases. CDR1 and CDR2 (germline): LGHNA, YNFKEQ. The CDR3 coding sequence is TGTGCCAGCAGCCAAGGCGGATCCGAAGCTTTCTTT. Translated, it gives CASSQGGSEAFF.

CDR3 sequence reads: CAISEQGVDTQYF. In nucleotides, the CDR3 is TGTGCCATCAGTGAGCAGGGCGTAGATACGCAGTATTTT. The V gene is TRBV10-3, the J gene TRBJ2-3, with D tentatively TRBD1 (5 bases). CDR3 length equals 13 residues. The germline V gene has CDR1 ENHRY and CDR2 SYGVKD. Trimming pared 2 bases from V and 5 bases from J, leaving 8 bases between.

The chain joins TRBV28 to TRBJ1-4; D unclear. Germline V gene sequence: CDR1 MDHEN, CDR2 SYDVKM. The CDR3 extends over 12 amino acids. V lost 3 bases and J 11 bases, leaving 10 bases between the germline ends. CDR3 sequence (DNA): TGTGCCAGCAGTTTGGCCCGTCCTAAACTGTTTTTT. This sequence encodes CASSLARPKLFF.

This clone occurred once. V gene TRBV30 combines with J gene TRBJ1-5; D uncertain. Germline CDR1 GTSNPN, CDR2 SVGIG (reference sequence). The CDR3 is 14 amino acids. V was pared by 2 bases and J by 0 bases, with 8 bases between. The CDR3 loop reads CAWSRGYSNQPQHF. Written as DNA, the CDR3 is TGTGCCTGGAGTCGAGGGTATAGCAATCAGCCCCAGCATTTT.

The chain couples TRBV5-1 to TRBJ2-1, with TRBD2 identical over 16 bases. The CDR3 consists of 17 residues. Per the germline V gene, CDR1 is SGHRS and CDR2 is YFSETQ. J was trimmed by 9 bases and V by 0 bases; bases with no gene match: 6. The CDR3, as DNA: TGCGCCAGCAGCTTGGTTGGGGGACTAGCGGGAGGGTTTGAGCAGTTCTTC. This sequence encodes CASSLVGGLAGGFEQFF.

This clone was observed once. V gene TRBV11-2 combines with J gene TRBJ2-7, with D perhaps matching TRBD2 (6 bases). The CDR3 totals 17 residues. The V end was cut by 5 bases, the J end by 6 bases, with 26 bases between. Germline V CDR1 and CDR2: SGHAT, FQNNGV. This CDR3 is CASSKRFLGLTPAEQYF. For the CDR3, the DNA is TGTGCCAGCAGCAAACGCTTTTTAGGACTAACCCCTGCCGAGCAGTACTTC.

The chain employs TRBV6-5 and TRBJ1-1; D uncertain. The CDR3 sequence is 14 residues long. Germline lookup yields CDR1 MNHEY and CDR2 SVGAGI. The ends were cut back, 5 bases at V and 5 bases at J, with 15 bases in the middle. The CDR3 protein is CASSNSRGWTEAFF. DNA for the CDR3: TGTGCCAGCAGTAATTCTCGGGGTTGGACTGAAGCTTTCTTT.

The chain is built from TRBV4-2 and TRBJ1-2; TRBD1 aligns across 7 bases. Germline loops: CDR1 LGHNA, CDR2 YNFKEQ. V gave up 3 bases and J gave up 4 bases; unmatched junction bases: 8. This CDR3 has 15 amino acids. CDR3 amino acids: CASSQGTGTAYGYTF. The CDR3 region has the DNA TGTGCCAGCAGCCAGGGCACCGGGACAGCCTATGGCTACACCTTC.

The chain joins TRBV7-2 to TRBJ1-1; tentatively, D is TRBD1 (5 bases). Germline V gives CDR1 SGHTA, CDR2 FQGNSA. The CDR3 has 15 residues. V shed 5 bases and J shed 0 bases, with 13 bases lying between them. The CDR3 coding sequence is TGTGCCAGCAGCCCTCAGGGTGCCGTGAACACTGAAGCTTTCTTT. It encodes CASSPQGAVNTEAFF. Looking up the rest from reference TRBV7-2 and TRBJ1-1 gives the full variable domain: GAGVSQSPSNKVTEKGKDVELRCDPISGHTALYWYRQSLGQGLEFLIYFQGNSAPDKSGLPSDRFSAERTGGSVSTLTIQRTQQEDSAVYLCASSPQGAVNTEAFFGQGTRLTVV.

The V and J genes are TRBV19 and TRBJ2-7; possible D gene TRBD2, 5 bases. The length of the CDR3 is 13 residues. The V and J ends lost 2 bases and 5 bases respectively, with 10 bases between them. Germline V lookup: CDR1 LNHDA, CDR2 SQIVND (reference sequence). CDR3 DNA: TGTGCCAGTAGTATAAGGCCCGGGGACGAGCAGTACTTC. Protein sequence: CASSIRPGDEQYF.

The CDR3 spells CASSQDEVQAFF. The CDR3 bases are TGTGCCAGCAGCCAAGATGAGGTACAAGCTTTCTTT. This sequence joins TRBV3-1 (or the pseudogene TRBV3-2) and TRBJ1-1; unclear D gene. Trimming shortened V by 0 bases and J by 9 bases, and 8 bases separated the two germline ends. This CDR3 region has 12 residues. Germline V CDR1 and CDR2: LGHDT, YNNKEL (reference sequence).

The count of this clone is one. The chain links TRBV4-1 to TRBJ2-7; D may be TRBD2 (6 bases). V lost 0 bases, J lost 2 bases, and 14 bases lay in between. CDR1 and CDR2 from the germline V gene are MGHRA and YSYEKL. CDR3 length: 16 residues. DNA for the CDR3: TGCGCCAGCAGCCAAGAAGGCGGGGCGCGTACCTACGAGCAGTACTTC. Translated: CASSQEGGARTYEQYF.

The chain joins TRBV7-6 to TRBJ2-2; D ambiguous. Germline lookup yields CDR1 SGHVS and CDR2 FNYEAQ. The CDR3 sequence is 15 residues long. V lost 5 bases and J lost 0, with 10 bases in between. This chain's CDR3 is CASSPTAANTGELFF. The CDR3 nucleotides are TGTGCCAGCAGCCCGACGGCGGCGAACACCGGGGAGCTGTTTTTT.

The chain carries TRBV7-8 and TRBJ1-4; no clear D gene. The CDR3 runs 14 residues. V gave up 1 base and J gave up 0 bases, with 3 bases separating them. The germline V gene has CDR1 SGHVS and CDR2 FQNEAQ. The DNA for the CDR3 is TGTGCCAGCAGCTTAGGAGCAACTAATGAAAAACTGTTTTTT. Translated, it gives CASSLGATNEKLFF.

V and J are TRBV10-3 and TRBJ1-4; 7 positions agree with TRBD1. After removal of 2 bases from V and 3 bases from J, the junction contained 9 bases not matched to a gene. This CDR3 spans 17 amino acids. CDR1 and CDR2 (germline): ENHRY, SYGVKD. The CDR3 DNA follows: TGTGCCATCAGTGAGAGAGGAACAGGGGCGGCTAATGAAAAACTGTTTTTT. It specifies CAISERGTGAANEKLFF.

The CDR3 DNA is TGTGCCAGCAGTCTCGCCAGGGTCTATGGCTACACCTTC. This gives the protein CASSLARVYGYTF. The chain links TRBV12-3 or TRBV12-4 to TRBJ1-2; D possibly corresponds to TRBD1 (5 bases). V was cut by 5 bases and J by 4 bases, with 11 bases left in between. The CDR3 runs 13 residues.

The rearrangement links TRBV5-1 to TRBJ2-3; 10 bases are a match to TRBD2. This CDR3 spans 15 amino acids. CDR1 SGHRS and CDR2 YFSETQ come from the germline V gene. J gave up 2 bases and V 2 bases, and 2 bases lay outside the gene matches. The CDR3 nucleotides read TGCGCCAGCAGCTTCCTAGCGGGGGTCACAGATACGCAGTATTTT. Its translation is CASSFLAGVTDTQYF.

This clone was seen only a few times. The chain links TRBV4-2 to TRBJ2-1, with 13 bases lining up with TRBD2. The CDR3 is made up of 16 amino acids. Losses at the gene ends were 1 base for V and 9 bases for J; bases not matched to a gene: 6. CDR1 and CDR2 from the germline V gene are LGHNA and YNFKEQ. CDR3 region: CASSQVGLAGAGEQFF. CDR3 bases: TGTGCCAGCAGCCAAGTTGGACTAGCGGGAGCGGGTGAGCAGTTCTTC.

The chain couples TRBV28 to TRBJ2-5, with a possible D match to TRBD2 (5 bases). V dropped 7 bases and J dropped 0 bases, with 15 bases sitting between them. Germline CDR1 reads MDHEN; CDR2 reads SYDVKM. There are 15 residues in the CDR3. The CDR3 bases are TGTGCCAGCACCCCTGTCGGGGTTAACCAAGAGACCCAGTACTTC. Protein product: CASTPVGVNQETQYF.

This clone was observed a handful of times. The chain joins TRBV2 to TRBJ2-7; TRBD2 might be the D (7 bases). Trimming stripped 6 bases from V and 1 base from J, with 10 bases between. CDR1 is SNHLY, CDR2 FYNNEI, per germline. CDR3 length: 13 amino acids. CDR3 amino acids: CASRGGTSYEQYF. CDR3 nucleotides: TGTGCCAGCAGGGGGGGGACATCCTACGAGCAGTACTTC.